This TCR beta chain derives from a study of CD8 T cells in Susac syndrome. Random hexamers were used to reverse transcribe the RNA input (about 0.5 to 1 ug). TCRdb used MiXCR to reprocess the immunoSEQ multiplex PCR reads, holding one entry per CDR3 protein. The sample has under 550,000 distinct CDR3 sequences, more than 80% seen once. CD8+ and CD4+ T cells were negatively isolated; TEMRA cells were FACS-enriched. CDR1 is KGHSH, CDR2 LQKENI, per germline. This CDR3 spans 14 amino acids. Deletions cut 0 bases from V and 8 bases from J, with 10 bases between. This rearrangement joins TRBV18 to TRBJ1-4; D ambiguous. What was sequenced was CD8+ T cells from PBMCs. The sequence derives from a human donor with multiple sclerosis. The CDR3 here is CASSPPGVGEKLFF. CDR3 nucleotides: TGTGCCAGCTCACCACCAGGCGTTGGGGAAAAACTGTTTTTT.